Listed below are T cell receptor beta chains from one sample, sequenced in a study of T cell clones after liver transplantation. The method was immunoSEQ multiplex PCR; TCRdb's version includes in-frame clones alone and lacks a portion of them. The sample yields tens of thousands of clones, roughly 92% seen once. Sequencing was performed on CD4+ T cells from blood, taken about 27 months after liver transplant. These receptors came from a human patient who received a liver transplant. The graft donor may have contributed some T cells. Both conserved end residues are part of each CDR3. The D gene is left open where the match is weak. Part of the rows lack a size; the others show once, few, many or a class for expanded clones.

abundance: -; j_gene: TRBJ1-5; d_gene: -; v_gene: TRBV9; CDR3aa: CASSQSTSQPQHF; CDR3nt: TGTGCCAGCAGCCAGAGCACAAGTCAGCCCCAGCATTTT
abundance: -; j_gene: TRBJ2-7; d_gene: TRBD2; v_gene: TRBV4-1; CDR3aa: CASSRNRAASGSLGSYEQYF; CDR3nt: TGCGCCAGCAGCCGAAATCGTGCGGCTAGCGGGAGTTTGGGCTCCTACGAGCAGTACTTC
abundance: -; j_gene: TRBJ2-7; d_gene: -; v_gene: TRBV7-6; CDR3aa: CASSSLSQTLRQYF; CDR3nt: TGTGCCAGCAGCTCACTCTCTCAGACACTCAGGCAGTACTTC
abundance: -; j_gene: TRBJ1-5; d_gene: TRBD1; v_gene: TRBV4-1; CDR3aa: CASSPYVDREEKPQHF; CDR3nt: TGCGCCAGCAGCCCGTACGTCGACAGGGAGGAAAAGCCCCAGCATTTT
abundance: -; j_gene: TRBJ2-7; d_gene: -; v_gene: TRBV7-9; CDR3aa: CASSFAGDYEQYF; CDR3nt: TGTGCCAGCAGCTTCGCAGGGGACTACGAGCAGTACTTC
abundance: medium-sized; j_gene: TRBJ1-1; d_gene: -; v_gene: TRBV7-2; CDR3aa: CASSLARKAFF; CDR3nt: TGTGCCAGCAGCTTAGCCAGGAAAGCTTTCTTT
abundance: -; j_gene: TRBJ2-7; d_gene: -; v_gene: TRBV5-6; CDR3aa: CASSWGLAGEQYF; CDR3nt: TGTGCCAGCAGCTGGGGACTTGCCGGCGAGCAGTACTTC
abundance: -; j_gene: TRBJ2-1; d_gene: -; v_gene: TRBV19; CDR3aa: CASSIRRDVDNEQFF; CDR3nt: TGTGCCAGTAGTATCAGACGGGATGTTGACAATGAGCAGTTCTTC
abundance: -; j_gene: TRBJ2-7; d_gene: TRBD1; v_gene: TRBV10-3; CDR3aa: CAISVLGTGSYEQYF; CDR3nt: TGTGCCATCAGTGTTTTAGGGACAGGGTCCTACGAGCAGTACTTC
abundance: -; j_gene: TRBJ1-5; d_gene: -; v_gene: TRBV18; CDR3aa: CASSPPGASNQPQHF; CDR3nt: TGTGCCAGCTCCCCTCCCGGGGCGAGCAATCAGCCCCAGCATTTT
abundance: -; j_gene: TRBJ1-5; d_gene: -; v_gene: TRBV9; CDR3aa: CASSGPGLGQPQHF; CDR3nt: TGTGCCAGCAGCGGGCCGGGGCTCGGTCAGCCCCAGCATTTT
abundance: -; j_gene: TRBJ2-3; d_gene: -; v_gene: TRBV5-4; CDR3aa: CASSTTSLTSLADTQYF; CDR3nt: TGTGCCAGCAGCACGACCTCACTTACTAGTCTGGCAGATACGCAGTATTTT
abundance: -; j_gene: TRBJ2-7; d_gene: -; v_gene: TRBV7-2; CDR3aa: CASSFLQANRRGPTYEQYF; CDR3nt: TGTGCCAGCAGCTTCCTACAGGCAAACAGAAGGGGCCCCACCTACGAGCAGTACTTC
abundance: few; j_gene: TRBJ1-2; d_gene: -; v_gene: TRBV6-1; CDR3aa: CASSSAAGQGYTF; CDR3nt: TGTGCCAGCAGTTCGGCGGCGGGCCAAGGCTACACCTTC
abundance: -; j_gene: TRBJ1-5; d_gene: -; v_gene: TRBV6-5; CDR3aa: CASRGGKGPQHF; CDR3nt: TGTGCCAGCAGGGGGGGGAAAGGGCCCCAGCATTTT
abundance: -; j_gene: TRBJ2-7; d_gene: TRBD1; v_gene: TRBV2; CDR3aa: CASSHPGQGDSYEQYF; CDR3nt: TGTGCCAGCAGCCACCCTGGACAGGGTGATTCCTACGAGCAGTACTTC
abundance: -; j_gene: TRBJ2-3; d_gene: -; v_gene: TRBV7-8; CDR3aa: CASSLFTGEGVVYTQYF; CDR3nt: TGTGCCAGCAGCTTATTCACGGGAGAGGGTGTAGTATATACGCAGTATTTT
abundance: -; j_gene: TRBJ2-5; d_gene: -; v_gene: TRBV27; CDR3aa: CASSKTTGGQETQYF; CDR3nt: TGTGCCAGCAGCAAAACAACAGGCGGCCAAGAGACCCAGTACTTC
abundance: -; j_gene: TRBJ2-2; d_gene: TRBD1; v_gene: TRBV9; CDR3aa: CASSDDRGTGELFF; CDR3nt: TGTGCCAGCAGCGACGACAGGGGAACCGGGGAGCTGTTTTTT
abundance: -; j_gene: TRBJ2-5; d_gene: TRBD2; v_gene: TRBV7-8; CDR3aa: CASSPGGAVQETQYF; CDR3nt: TGTGCCAGCAGCCCCGGGGGGGCCGTCCAAGAGACCCAGTACTTC
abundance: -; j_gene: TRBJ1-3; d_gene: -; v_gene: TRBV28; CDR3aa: CASSPGDFGGGNTIYF; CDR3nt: TGTGCCAGCAGTCCAGGGGATTTTGGGGGCGGAAACACCATATATTTT
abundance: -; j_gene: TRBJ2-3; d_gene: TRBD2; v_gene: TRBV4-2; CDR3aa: CASSQDARLAGATDTQYF; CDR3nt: TGTGCCAGCAGCCAAGATGCGAGACTAGCGGGAGCGACAGATACGCAGTATTTT
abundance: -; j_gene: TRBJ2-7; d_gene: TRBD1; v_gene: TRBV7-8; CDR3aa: CASSPDRVGYEQYF; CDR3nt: TGTGCCAGCAGCCCCGACAGGGTGGGCTACGAGCAGTACTTC
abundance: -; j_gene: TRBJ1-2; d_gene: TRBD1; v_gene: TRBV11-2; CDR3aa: CASSLGTGDYGYTF; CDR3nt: TGTGCCAGCAGCTTAGGGACAGGGGACTATGGCTACACCTTC
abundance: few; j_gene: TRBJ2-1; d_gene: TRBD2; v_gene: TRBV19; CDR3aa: CASSLSGLAGSSYNEQFF; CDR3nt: TGTGCCAGTAGTCTGTCGGGACTAGCGGGGAGCTCCTACAATGAGCAGTTCTTC
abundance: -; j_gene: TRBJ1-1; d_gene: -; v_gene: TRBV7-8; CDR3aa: CASLIGQGRNTEAFF; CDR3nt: TGTGCCAGCCTCATTGGGCAGGGGCGGAACACTGAAGCTTTCTTT
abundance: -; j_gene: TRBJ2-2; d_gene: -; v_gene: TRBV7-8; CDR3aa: CASSSPPVLTGELFF; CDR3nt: TGTGCCAGCAGCTCCCCCCCGGTGTTGACCGGGGAGCTGTTTTTT
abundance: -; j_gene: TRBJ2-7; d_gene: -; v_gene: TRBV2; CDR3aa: CASSGPPGSSYF; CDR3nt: TGTGCCAGCAGTGGTCCCCCGGGTTCTTCGTACTTC
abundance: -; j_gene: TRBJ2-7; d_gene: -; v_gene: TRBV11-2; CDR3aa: CASSHSHYTYEQYF; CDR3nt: TGTGCCAGCAGCCACAGCCACTACACCTACGAGCAGTACTTC
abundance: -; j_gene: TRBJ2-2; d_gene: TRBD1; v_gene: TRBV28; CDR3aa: CASSFLQGAPGELFF; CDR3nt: TGTGCCAGCAGTTTTTTGCAGGGGGCGCCTGGGGAGCTGTTTTTT
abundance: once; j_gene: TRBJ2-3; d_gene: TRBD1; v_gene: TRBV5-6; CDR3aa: CASTGTGPADTQYF; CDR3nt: TGTGCCAGCACCGGGACAGGGCCGGCAGATACGCAGTATTTT
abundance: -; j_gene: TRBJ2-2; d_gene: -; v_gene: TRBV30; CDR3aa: CAWSVWIGELFF; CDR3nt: TGTGCCTGGAGTGTGTGGATCGGGGAGCTGTTTTTT
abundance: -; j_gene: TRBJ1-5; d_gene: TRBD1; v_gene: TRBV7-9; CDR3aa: CASSLTGQGGNQPQHF; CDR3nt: TGTGCCAGCAGCTTAACGGGACAGGGGGGCAATCAGCCCCAGCATTTT
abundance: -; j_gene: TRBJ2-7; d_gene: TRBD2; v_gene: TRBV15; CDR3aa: CATSRGAGEDEQYF; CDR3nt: TGTGCCACCAGCAGAGGTGCGGGAGAGGACGAGCAGTACTTC
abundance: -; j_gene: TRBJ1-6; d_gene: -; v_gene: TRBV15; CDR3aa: CATSFGDNSPLHF; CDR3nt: TGTGCCACCAGCTTCGGGGATAATTCACCCCTCCACTTT
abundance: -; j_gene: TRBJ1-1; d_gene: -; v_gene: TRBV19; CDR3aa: CATKRRFGDTEAFF; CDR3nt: TGTGCCACCAAACGTCGGTTTGGCGACACTGAAGCTTTCTTT
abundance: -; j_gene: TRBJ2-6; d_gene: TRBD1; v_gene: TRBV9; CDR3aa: CASSPSGTGGSGANVLTF; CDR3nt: TGTGCCAGCAGCCCATCCGGGACAGGGGGCTCTGGGGCCAACGTCCTGACTTTC
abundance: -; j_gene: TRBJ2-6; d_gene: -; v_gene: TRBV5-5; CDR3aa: CASSLVGSGANVLTF; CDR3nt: TGTGCCAGCAGCTTGGTGGGATCCGGGGCCAACGTCCTGACTTTC
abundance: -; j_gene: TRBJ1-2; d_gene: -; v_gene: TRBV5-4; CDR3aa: CASSLVGANYGYTF; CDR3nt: TGTGCCAGCAGCTTAGTTGGGGCTAACTATGGCTACACCTTC
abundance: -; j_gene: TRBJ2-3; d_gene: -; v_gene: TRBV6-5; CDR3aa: CASSGGRMNTDTQYF; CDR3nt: TGTGCCAGCAGTGGTGGGAGAATGAACACAGATACGCAGTATTTT
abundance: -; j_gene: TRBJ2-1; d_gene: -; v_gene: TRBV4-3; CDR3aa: CASSQDHDGEYNEQFF; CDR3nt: TGCGCCAGCAGCCAAGATCACGATGGCGAATACAATGAGCAGTTCTTC
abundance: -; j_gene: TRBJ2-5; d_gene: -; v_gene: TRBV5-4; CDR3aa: CASSSKGSQETQYF; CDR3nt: TGTGCCAGCAGCTCGAAGGGGAGCCAAGAGACCCAGTACTTC
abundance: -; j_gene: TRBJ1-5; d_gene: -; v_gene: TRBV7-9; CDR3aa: CASSFRGSNQPQHF; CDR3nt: TGTGCCAGCAGCTTCCGGGGAAGCAATCAGCCCCAGCATTTT
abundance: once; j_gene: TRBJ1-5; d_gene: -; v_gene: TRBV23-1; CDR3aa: CASSQWPQGQPQHF; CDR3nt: TGCGCCAGCAGTCAATGGCCCCAGGGGCAGCCCCAGCATTTT
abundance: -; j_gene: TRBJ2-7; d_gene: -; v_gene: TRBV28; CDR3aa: CASSLYSYEQYF; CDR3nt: TGTGCCAGCAGTTTATACTCCTACGAGCAGTACTTC
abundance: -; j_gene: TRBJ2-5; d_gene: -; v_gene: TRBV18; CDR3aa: CASSRQSSETQYF; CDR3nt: TGTGCCAGCTCACGGCAGAGTTCTGAGACCCAGTACTTC
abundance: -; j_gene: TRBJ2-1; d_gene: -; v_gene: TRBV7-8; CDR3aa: CASSLAPGVGYNEQFF; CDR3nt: TGTGCCAGCAGCTTAGCGCCTGGGGTCGGCTACAATGAGCAGTTCTTC